This T cell receptor (beta chain) stems from a study of blood T cells in healthy people across ages (dated by TCRdb to the mid-2010s). Study-level background: In model experiments, template switching captured about one uniquely barcoded TCR beta cDNA molecule for every two T cells. For two donors (one aged 18 to 29 and one aged 80 or older), the study analyzed two additional independent replicas of 1 million unique cDNA reads from the same blood draw. Four age groups were formed from the donors: young (average about 15 years), middle-aged (just under 40), aged (roughly 56) and long-lived (about 75). To avoid experimental bias, donors of different ages were spread randomly across the sequencing lanes. Age-related changes in TCR beta repertoire diversity were measured in the study by deep sequencing normalized with unique cDNA molecular identifiers. What the authors observed across the whole study: The CMV infection status of donors was not known, potentially confounding age-related changes in expanded clonotypes. Estimates of total diversity based on one million sequenced T cells were considered lower bounds and underestimates. Observed TCR beta diversity per million T cells fell roughly linearly with age, and a significant reduction was already apparent by age roughly 41. Compared with the aged group, the long-lived group had more naive CD4+ T cells, fewer expanded clones and increased TCR diversity, suggesting age selection. Bulk unsorted PBMC profiling prevented conclusive comparison of naive and antigen-experienced compartments. The percentage of naive T cells measured by flow cytometry correlated strongly with observed TCR beta diversity.

Only a few counts were recorded for this clonotype. No cognate antigen has been identified for it. Per-base quality was not reported, and no clone a single base away is much larger than it. The receptor library was made with 5' RACE. The reads were generated on an Illumina HiSeq 2500. The second PCR ran for roughly 7 to 12 cycles and used a J-beta primer mix along with a sample-barcoded 5' primer. A unique molecular identifier was introduced onto each TCR beta cDNA molecule by a template-switch 5' adaptor carrying 12 random nucleotides. Each sample yielded at least 2.5 million CDR3-containing paired-end reads. First-strand cDNA was synthesized from all RNA with the Mint cDNA synthesis kit, primed by a TRBC-specific oligonucleotide. After uracil-DNA glycosylase treatment, a first 18-cycle PCR used universal primers M1SS and BC2_uni_R on all cDNA. Per the source publication's procedure: Normalization of each sample was performed by random selection of 1 million high-quality reads, each carrying a distinct molecular identifier. Reads sharing molecular identifiers were discarded rather than binned into consensus sequences. MiTCR, run with a Q25 quality threshold and the strictest error-elimination algorithm, handled CDR3 identification, clonotype clustering and error correction. A nonparametric unseen species model with Euler transformation was used to estimate a lower bound on total TCR beta diversity. TCRdb trimmed the raw reads at Q25, called clones with MiXCR and kept productive beta chains. Rows merge per CDR3 protein into single entries with the most common DNA and genes. TCRdb's processing, not the authors', yielded these V and J calls. In this sample the table shows some 1.4 million distinct CDR3 sequences, roughly 40% of which occur a single time. The ten largest clones add up to roughly 7.9% of the sample.

The donors were roughly 40 Caucasian individuals from Russia, aged 6 to 90 years, who were systemically healthy. Each donor gave roughly 11 milliliters of peripheral blood, drawn into EDTA-treated Vacutainer tubes. Ficoll-Paque density-gradient centrifugation was used to isolate PBMCs, with at least 7 million obtained per sample. Total RNA, at least 5.5 micrograms per sample, was extracted from PBMCs with Trizol reagent. The percentages of naive CD45RAhigh/CD27high T cells were determined by flow cytometry on a PBMC aliquot from every donor. The sequencing sample was made of blood. This receptor was identified in a woman between 18 and 29 years old in good health.

The sequenced DNA is TGCAGCGAGTTGAAGAAGTTGGGCGGCGACAACTATGGCTACACCTTC. Its product reads: CSELKKLGGDNYGYTF. The chain is made from TRBV29-1 and TRBJ1-2, with the D gene call left open. Trimming at the junction amounts to 7 bases on V and 2 bases on J, and the germline ends lie 23 bases apart. As encoded in the germline V gene, CDR1 is SQVTM while CDR2 is ANQGSEA. Including cysteine and phenylalanine, the CDR3 has 16 amino acids. The kept DNA is CDR3 alone, 48 bases in frame from the first base.